This passage covers 32 T cell receptor beta chains from one sample sequenced in a study of patients and donors after allogeneic stem cell transplantation. In TCRdb, the RT-PCR reads were re-called with MiXCR into one record per CDR3 protein. Of 800,000 to 1,000,000 distinct CDR3 sequences listed, approximately 19% are singletons. The sample comprised blood, either unsorted or a sorted T cell fraction (not recorded which). Receptor source: a human donor who was either an allogeneic HSCT recipient or a stem cell or donor lymphocyte infusion donor (not recorded which). It is not recorded whose cells these are; they may come from a transplant donor.

This clonotype has at least ten counts. The rearrangement links TRBV4-1 to TRBJ2-1, with TRBD1 matching 10 bases. The CDR3 is made up of 14 amino acids. From germline, CDR1 is MGHRA and CDR2 YSYEKL. Trimming cost V 1 base and J 8 bases; bases outside gene matches: 2. The CDR3 region has the DNA TGCGCCAGCAGCCAAGGGACAGGGGGGGATGAGCAGTTCTTC. It translates to CASSQGTGGDEQFF.

The sample holds a few counts of this clonotype. This chain connects TRBV24-1 to TRBJ1-1; 9 positions agree with TRBD1. Trimming at V came to 1 base and at J to 4 bases, leaving 3 bases not matched to a gene. In germline, CDR1 is KGHDR, CDR2 SFDVKD. The CDR3 is made up of 15 amino acids. CDR3 coding DNA: TGTGCCACCAGTGATTTAGAGGACAGGGGCACTGAAGCTTTCTTT. Its translation: CATSDLEDRGTEAFF.

This clonotype was seen a handful of times. The chain is built from TRBV25-1 and TRBJ2-1, with 10 bases that match TRBD2. Unmatched junction bases numbered 8, after V lost 1 base and J lost 8 bases. Germline CDR1 and CDR2: MGHDK and SYGVNS. The CDR3 consists of 16 residues. The CDR3 spells CASSESASGRADEQFF. CDR3 DNA: TGTGCCAGCAGTGAATCGGCCAGCGGGAGGGCCGATGAGCAGTTCTTC.

A few counts support this clonotype. The gene calls are TRBV24-1 and TRBJ2-1; D is possibly TRBD2 (6 bases). CDR1 is KGHDR and CDR2 is SFDVKD in the germline V gene. Trimming removed 0 bases at V and 10 bases at J, with 21 bases between. The length of the CDR3 is 17 residues. In nucleotides, the CDR3 is TGTGCCACCAGTGATTTGCTTTTGGGGGGATTCCCGGGAGAGCAGTTCTTC. Translation: CATSDLLLGGFPGEQFF.

The chain recombines TRBV3-1 with TRBJ1-2; 9 bases agree with TRBD1. The CDR3 consists of 13 residues. V shed 4 bases, J shed 8 bases, and the junction held 5 bases outside the gene matches. The germline V gene has CDR1 LGHDT and CDR2 YNNKEL (reference sequence). The CDR3 loop is CASSRGQGMGYTF. The DNA for the CDR3 is TGTGCCAGCAGCCGGGGACAGGGCATGGGCTACACCTTC.

The J gene is TRBJ2-5, the V gene TRBV10-2; TRBD2 matches 9 bases. CDR3 length equals 18 residues. Germline trimming cut 2 bases from V and 3 bases from J; bases unmatched to any gene: 13. Germline V gives CDR1 WSHSY, CDR2 SAAADI. The CDR3 region is CASSELIQRGVPKETQYF. CDR3 DNA: TGCGCCAGCAGTGAGCTTATACAGCGGGGGGTCCCTAAAGAGACCCAGTACTTC.

The rearrangement uses TRBV29-1 and TRBJ1-1; D gene unclear. This CDR3 has 13 amino acids. Trimming left V 4 bases short and J 0 bases short, with 9 bases between. From germline, CDR1 is SQVTM and CDR2 ANQGSEA. CDR3 amino acids: CSVAQVLNTEAFF. Here the CDR3 DNA reads TGCAGCGTTGCTCAGGTTTTGAACACTGAAGCTTTCTTT.

As concerns this clonotype: A read error is possible here, since a much larger clone lies one base away. The V and J genes are TRBV10-3 and TRBJ1-5; D is unresolved. Per germline, CDR1 ENHRY and CDR2 SYGVKD. The CDR3 runs 12 residues. The V end lost 0 bases, the J end lost 6 bases, and 3 bases lay between the germline ends. In DNA form, the CDR3 reads TGTGCCATCAGTGAGTCGACTCAGCCCCAGCATTTT. This sequence encodes CAISESTQPQHF.

The chain employs TRBV7-8 and TRBJ1-2; the D gene is possibly TRBD1 (5 bases). The length of the CDR3 is 15 residues. Germline-derived CDR1 and CDR2 are SGHVS and FQNEAQ. Trimming left V 7 bases short and J 2 bases short, with 17 bases between. The CDR3 DNA is TGTGCCAGCACCCTTATTGGGGGGGTAAACTATGGCTACACCTTC. Translating gives CASTLIGGVNYGYTF.

The J gene is TRBJ2-3, the V gene TRBV10-3, with unresolved D. V lost 8 bases and J lost 0, with 6 bases in between. The CDR3 is 12 amino acids. Germline V lookup: CDR1 ENHRY, CDR2 SYGVKD. This CDR3 reads CAIRNSTDTQYF. The CDR3 region has the DNA TGTGCCATCCGAAATAGCACAGATACGCAGTATTTT.

The gene calls are TRBV18 and TRBJ1-5; D unclear. This CDR3 has 16 residues. V was cut by 0 bases and J by 0 bases, with 9 bases left in between. Germline assignment: CDR1 KGHSH and CDR2 LQKENI. CDR3 coding DNA: TGTGCCAGCTCACCACCGGGCCAATATAGCAATCAGCCCCAGCATTTT. Its protein product is CASSPPGQYSNQPQHF. Using reference TRBV18 and TRBJ1-5 for the parts outside the CDR3, the full variable domain is NAGVMQNPRHLVRRRGQEARLRCSPMKGHSHVYWYRQLPEEGLKFMVYLQKENIIDESGMPKERFSAEFPKEGPSILRIQQVVRGDSAAYFCASSPPGQYSNQPQHFGDGTRLSIL.

This rearrangement joins TRBV6-5 to TRBJ1-1; D gene ambiguous. V was trimmed by 2 bases and J by 3 bases, leaving 10 bases between them. CDR3 length: 14 residues. Germline V gene sequence: CDR1 MNHEY, CDR2 SVGAGI. DNA for the CDR3: TGTGCCAGCAGTTACCTAACGGATCACACTGAAGCTTTCTTT. It specifies CASSYLTDHTEAFF.

Only a few counts were recorded for this clonotype. The V gene is TRBV2, the J gene TRBJ2-3, with 8 positions matching TRBD2. There are 14 residues in the CDR3. Germline-derived CDR1 and CDR2 are SNHLY and FYNNEI. The trim removed 1 base at V and 4 bases at J, leaving 1 base unmatched. CDR3 residues: CASSEVGLADTQYF. The DNA of the CDR3 is TGTGCCAGCAGTGAAGTGGGACTAGCAGATACGCAGTATTTT.

Remarks on this clonotype: The junction does not match germline at one end; this may be a read error. The rearrangement uses TRBV20-1 and TRBJ2-2, with unresolved D. The CDR3 has 11 residues. Per germline, CDR1 DFQATT and CDR2 SNEGSKA (reference sequence). Written as DNA, the CDR3 is TGCAGTGCTCCGAAGACCGGGGAGCTGTTTTTT. Translating it yields CSAPKTGELFF.

V usage is TRBV7-8 and J usage is TRBJ1-2; the D gene is possibly TRBD1 (6 bases). CDR3 length: 16 residues. Trimming removed 5 bases from V and 4 bases from J, with 20 bases in between. Germline assignment: CDR1 SGHVS and CDR2 FQNEAQ. CDR3 bases: TGTGCCAGCAGCCCCTCCCAGGTAGGGGGGCCCTATGGCTACACCTTC. It is translated as CASSPSQVGGPYGYTF.

In its sample, this clonotype was seen a few times. CDR3 in DNA: TGTGCCAGCACCGCAGGCTTCTCCTACGAGCAGTACTTC. Translating it yields CASTAGFSYEQYF. The rearrangement joins TRBV6-6 to TRBJ2-7; D gene unclear. With 7 bases removed from V and 0 bases from J, the gap between germline ends came to 10 bases. CDR3 length equals 13 residues. Germline lookup yields CDR1 MNHNY and CDR2 SVGAGI (reference sequence).

This clonotype was seen ten or more times. The rearrangement uses TRBV7-2 and TRBJ1-1; TRBD1 agrees at 9 bases. The CDR3 extends over 11 amino acids. V trimming: 5 bases; J trimming: 11 bases; junction bases outside the gene matches: 3. Germline V gene sequence: CDR1 SGHTA, CDR2 FQGNSA. DNA for the CDR3: TGTGCCAGCAGCGCCGGGACAGGGGCTTTCTTT. This translates into CASSAGTGAFF.

The chain has TRBV18 and TRBJ2-7, with D perhaps given as TRBD1 or TRBD2 (6 bases each). The germline V and J ends were trimmed by 3 bases and 6 bases, with 12 bases remaining between them. The CDR3 length is 13 residues. The germline gives CDR1 KGHSH, CDR2 LQKENI. CDR3 coding DNA: TGTGCCAGCTCACCGGGGGGCCGGCGCGAGCAGTACTTC. Translated, it gives CASSPGGRREQYF. The full variable domain, in which reference TRBV18 and TRBJ2-7 provide the parts outside the CDR3, is NAGVMQNPRHLVRRRGQEARLRCSPMKGHSHVYWYRQLPEEGLKFMVYLQKENIIDESGMPKERFSAEFPKEGPSILRIQQVVRGDSAAYFCASSPGGRREQYFGPGTRLTVT.

This chain joins TRBV11-2 and TRBJ1-2; TRBD1 aligns across 9 bases. V shed 2 bases and J 8 bases; nucleotides not matched to a gene: 15. There are 17 residues in the CDR3. Looked up from germline, CDR1 is SGHAT and CDR2 is FQNNGV. CDR3 bases: TGTGCCAGCAGCTTACCTAGAGGGACAGGGCTCGTAAGAGGCTACACCTTC. It encodes CASSLPRGTGLVRGYTF.

The chain recombines TRBV24-1 with TRBJ1-5; no clear D. The CDR3 covers 13 residues. Germline lookup yields CDR1 KGHDR and CDR2 SFDVKD. The V end was cut by 8 bases, the J end by 8 bases, with 15 bases between. The CDR3 is CATTSSGDEPQHF. In nucleotides, the CDR3 is TGTGCCACCACTTCGTCCGGGGATGAGCCCCAGCATTTT.

This rearrangement joins TRBV20-1 to TRBJ2-5, with D tentatively TRBD2 (7 bases). Trimming removed 4 bases from V and 4 bases from J, with 13 bases in between. The CDR3 length is 13 residues. CDR1 is DFQATT, CDR2 SNEGSKA, per germline (reference sequence). The DNA of the CDR3 is TGCAGTGCTAAGGGGGGGAAGGGAGAGACCCAGTACTTC. It codes for CSAKGGKGETQYF.

This rearrangement joins TRBV12-3 or TRBV12-4 to TRBJ1-1, with D possibly matching TRBD1 (6 bases). The germline V and J ends were trimmed by 1 base and 5 bases, with 11 bases remaining between them. This CDR3 comprises 14 residues. DNA of the CDR3: TGTGCCAGCAGTTTAGTTTCAGGGACAACTGAAGCTTTCTTT. It encodes CASSLVSGTTEAFF.

The chain combines TRBV7-9 with TRBJ2-5; 7 bases are shared with TRBD1. The CDR3 contains 15 residues. Trimming took 7 bases from V and 1 from J; bases not matched to a gene: 9. From germline, CDR1 is SEHNR and CDR2 FQNEAQ (reference sequence). The CDR3 region has the DNA TGTGCCAGCAACCCAGACAGGGCCCCCCAAGAGACCCAGTACTTC. Amino acids: CASNPDRAPQETQYF.

This chain links TRBV6-5 with TRBJ1-3; no clear D gene. CDR1 MNHEY and CDR2 SVGAGI come from the germline V gene. The CDR3 is 15 amino acids. V lost 2 bases to trimming and J lost 0 bases, with 8 bases between them. The CDR3 here is CASSYMAVSGNTIYF. CDR3 DNA sequence: TGTGCCAGCAGTTACATGGCAGTCTCTGGAAACACCATATATTTT.

The rearrangement joins TRBV29-1 to TRBJ2-7; possible D gene TRBD1, 7 bases. This CDR3 comprises 14 residues. The germline V gene has CDR1 SQVTM and CDR2 ANQGSEA. Between the trimmed V and J ends, which lost 0 bases and 4 bases, there was a span of 13 bases. The CDR3 sequence is CSVEDGQGGYEQYF. CDR3 nucleotide sequence: TGCAGCGTTGAAGATGGGCAGGGGGGATACGAGCAGTACTTC.

This clonotype was seen a handful of times. In DNA form, the CDR3 reads TGTGCCCAGTCCAGCCTCTTGGGGGATACGCAGTATTTT. As protein: CAQSSLLGDTQYF. The chain uses TRBV5-5 and TRBJ2-3, with unresolved D. The ends were cut back, 10 bases at V and 6 bases at J, with 18 bases in the middle. CDR3 length: 13 amino acids. Germline V gives CDR1 SGHKS, CDR2 YYEKEE (reference sequence). Full variable domain (rest looked up from reference TRBV5-5 and TRBJ2-3): DAGVTQSPTHLIKTRGQQVTLRCSPISGHKSVSWYQQVLGQGPQFIFQYYEKEERGRGNFPDRFSARQFPNYSSELNVNALLLGDSALYLCAQSSLLGDTQYFGPGTRLTVL.

This clonotype was counted between two and nine times. V usage is TRBV5-1 and J usage is TRBJ2-3, with D perhaps TRBD1 (6 bases). Germline V CDR1 and CDR2: SGHRS, YFSETQ. With 2 bases removed from V and 1 base from J, the gap between germline ends came to 8 bases. This CDR3 contains 14 residues. CDR3 sequence reads: CASSFEGGTDTQYF. CDR3 coding DNA: TGCGCCAGCAGCTTCGAGGGGGGCACAGATACGCAGTATTTT.

This clonotype turned up a few times. The chain is built from TRBV7-8 and TRBJ1-5; a weak D match, TRBD1 (5 bases). V lost 5 bases and J 4 bases, leaving 18 bases between the germline ends. Germline CDR1 SGHVS, CDR2 FQNEAQ. This CDR3 has 16 amino acids. This chain's CDR3 is CASSPSNRGGNQPQHF. The CDR3 DNA follows: TGTGCCAGCAGCCCCTCGAACCGGGGGGGGAATCAGCCCCAGCATTTT.

This clonotype is a singleton in its sample. This chain joins TRBV25-1 and TRBJ2-1; D call uncertain. Trimming shortened V by 8 bases and J by 0 bases, and 23 bases separated the two germline ends. CDR1 and CDR2 from the germline V gene are MGHDK and SYGVNS. This CDR3 is 18 amino acids long. CDR3: CASLTSTTSSSSYNEQFF. The CDR3 nucleotides read TGTGCCAGCCTAACATCTACAACCTCTAGTAGCTCCTACAATGAGCAGTTCTTC. Full variable domain (outside the CDR3, taken from reference TRBV25-1 and TRBJ2-1): EADIYQTPRYLVIGTGKKITLECSQTMGHDKMYWYQQDPGMELHLIHYSYGVNSTEKGDLSSESTVSRIRTEHFPLTLESARPSHTSQYLCASLTSTTSSSSYNEQFFGPGTRLTVL.

This rearrangement joins TRBV2 to TRBJ2-1; 8 nucleotides line up with TRBD2. In germline, CDR1 is SNHLY, CDR2 FYNNEI. V gave up 6 bases and J gave up 5 bases; unmatched junction bases: 9. The length of the CDR3 is 15 residues. In DNA form, the CDR3 reads TGTGCCAGCAGGCCCGGGACTAGAGCACACAATGAGCAGTTCTTC. Translation: CASRPGTRAHNEQFF.

This clonotype has a handful of counts. This sequence joins TRBV5-1 and TRBJ1-1; tentative D call: TRBD1 (6 bases). The V gene lost 4 bases and the J gene lost 3 bases, with 13 bases spanning the gap. Per the germline V gene, CDR1 is SGHRS and CDR2 is YFSETQ. CDR3 length: 14 residues. The CDR3 bases are TGCGCCAGCAGCCCGAGGACAGATGACACTGAAGCTTTCTTT. Protein: CASSPRTDDTEAFF.

This clonotype came up a few times. The gene calls are TRBV28 and TRBJ1-1, with TRBD1 identical over 7 bases. The CDR3 has 14 amino acids. Germline V CDR1 and CDR2: MDHEN, SYDVKM. V trimming: 7 bases; J trimming: 3 bases; junction bases outside the gene matches: 8. The CDR3 DNA is TGTGCCAGCAAAATCAGGGGGGGGTACACTGAAGCTTTCTTT. It is translated as CASKIRGGYTEAFF.